This T cell receptor beta chain was captured by sequencing in a study of shared clonotypes between healthy human individuals. The overall study: Three CD4 naive, three CD4 memory, two CD8 naive and one CD8 memory plate were used per donor. Whole-study results and caveats: Sharing across a handful of donors was seen in approximately 5.2% of naive CD4 clonotypes. Limited genetic and exposure-history diversity came from having few donors.

Germline V gives CDR1 MNHNS, CDR2 SASEGT. V shed 6 bases and J shed 3 bases, with 3 bases lying between them. CDR3 length: 11 amino acids. Remarks on this clone: Antigen: not known.

Sequencing was performed with immunoSEQ multiplex PCR; in TCRdb, only in-frame clones are kept and a portion is missing. The sample has about 1 million clones, 70% to 80% seen once. The sequenced material came from memory CD4+ T cells sorted from blood. Described subset: CD45RA-negative fraction. The chain has TRBV6-1 and TRBJ1-5; D is undetermined. The clonotype was recovered from a man younger than 30 in good health. CDR3 in DNA: TGTGCCAGCAGCCTCAATCAGCCCCAGCATTTT. As protein: CASSLNQPQHF.